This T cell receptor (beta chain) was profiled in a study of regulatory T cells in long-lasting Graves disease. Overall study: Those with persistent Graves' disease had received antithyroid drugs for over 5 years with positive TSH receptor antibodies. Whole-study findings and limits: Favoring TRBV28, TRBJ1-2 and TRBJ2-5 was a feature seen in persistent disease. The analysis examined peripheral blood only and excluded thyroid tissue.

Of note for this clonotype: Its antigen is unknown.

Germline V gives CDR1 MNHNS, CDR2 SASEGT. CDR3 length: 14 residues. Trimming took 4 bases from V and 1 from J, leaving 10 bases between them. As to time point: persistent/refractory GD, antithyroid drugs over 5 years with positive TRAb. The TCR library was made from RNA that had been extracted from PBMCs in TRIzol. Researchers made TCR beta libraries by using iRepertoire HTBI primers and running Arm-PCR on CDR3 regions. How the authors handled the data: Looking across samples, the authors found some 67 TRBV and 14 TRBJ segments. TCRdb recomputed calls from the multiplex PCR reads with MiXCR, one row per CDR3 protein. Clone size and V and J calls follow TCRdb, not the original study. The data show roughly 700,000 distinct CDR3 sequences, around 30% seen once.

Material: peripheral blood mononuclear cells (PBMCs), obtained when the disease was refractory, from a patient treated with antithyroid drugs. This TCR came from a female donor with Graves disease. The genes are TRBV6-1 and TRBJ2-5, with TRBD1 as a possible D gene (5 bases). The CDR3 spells CASSVRDTQETQYF. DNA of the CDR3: TGTGCCAGCAGTGTCAGGGATACCCAAGAGACCCAGTACTTC.